The clone carrying this TCR beta chain was seen a handful of times. What it recognizes is unknown. Clones were sequenced by immunoSEQ multiplex PCR, and TCRdb holds only the in-frame ones, with some missing. This table has 150,000 to 200,000 clones, about nine tenths appearing once. This sample stems from a study of T cell responses to AZD1222 COVID-19 vaccine. The length of the CDR3 is 12 residues. Germline V gene data show CDR1 as KGHDR and CDR2 as SFDVKD. V shed 2 bases and J shed 5 bases, with 5 bases lying between them. Second-dose groups at about 4 or about 12 weeks were pooled. General observations from the study: It was only after the peak T cell response that any repertoires were sampled. In a largely white British group with more females than males, clonal diversity was possibly underestimated. Just a handful of people given AZD1222 tested seropositive at baseline.

The sequences come from peripheral blood, collected 28 days after the second AZD1222 dose. This clonotype was obtained from an adult who received the AZD1222 COVID-19 vaccine. The genes are TRBV24-1 and TRBJ1-2; D remains ambiguous. The CDR3, as DNA: TGTGCCACCAGTGATTGGGGTTATGGCTACACCTTC. This encodes CATSDWGYGYTF.